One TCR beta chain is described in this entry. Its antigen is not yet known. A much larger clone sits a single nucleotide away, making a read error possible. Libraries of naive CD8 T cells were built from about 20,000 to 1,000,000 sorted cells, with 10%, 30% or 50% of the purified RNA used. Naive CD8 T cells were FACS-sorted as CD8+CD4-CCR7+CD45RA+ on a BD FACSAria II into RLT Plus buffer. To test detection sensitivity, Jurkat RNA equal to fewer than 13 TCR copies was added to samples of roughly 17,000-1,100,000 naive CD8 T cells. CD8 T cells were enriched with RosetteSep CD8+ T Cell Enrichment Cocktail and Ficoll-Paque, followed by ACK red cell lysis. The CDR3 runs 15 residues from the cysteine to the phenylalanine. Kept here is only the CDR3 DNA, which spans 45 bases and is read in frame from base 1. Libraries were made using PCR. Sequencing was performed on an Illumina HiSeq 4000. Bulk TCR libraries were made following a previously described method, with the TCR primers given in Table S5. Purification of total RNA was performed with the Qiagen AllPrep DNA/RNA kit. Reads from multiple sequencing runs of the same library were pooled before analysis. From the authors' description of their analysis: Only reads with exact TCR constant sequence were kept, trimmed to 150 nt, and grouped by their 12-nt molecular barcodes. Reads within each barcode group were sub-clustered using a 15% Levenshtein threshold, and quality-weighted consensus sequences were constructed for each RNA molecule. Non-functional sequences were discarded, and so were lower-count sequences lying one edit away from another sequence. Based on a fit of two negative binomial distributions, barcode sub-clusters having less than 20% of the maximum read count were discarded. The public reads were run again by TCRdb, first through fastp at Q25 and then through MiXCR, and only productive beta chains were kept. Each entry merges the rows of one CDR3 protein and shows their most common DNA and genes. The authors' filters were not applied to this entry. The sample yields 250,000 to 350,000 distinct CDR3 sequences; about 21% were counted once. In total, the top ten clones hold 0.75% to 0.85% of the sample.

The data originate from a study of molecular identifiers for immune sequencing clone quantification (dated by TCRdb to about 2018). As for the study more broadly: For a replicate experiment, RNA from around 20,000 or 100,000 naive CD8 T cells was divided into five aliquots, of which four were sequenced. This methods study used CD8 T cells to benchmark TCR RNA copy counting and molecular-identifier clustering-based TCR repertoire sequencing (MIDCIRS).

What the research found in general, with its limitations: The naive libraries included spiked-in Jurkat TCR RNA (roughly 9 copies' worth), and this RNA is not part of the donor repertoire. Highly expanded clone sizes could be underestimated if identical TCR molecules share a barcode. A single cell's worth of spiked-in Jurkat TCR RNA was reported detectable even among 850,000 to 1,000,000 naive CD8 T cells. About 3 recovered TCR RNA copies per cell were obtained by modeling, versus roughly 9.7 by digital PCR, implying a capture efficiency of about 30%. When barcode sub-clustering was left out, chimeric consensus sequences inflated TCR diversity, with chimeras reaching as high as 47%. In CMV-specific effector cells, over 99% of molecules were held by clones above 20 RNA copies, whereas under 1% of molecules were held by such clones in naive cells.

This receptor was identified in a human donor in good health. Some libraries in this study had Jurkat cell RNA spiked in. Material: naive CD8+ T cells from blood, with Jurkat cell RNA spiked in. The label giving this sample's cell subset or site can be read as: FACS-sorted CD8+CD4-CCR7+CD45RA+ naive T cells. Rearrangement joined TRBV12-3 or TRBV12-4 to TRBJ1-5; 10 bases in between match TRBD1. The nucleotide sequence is TGTGCCAGCAAACTTGACAGGGGGCTTCATCAGTCCCAGCATTTT. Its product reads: CASKLDRGLHQSQHF.